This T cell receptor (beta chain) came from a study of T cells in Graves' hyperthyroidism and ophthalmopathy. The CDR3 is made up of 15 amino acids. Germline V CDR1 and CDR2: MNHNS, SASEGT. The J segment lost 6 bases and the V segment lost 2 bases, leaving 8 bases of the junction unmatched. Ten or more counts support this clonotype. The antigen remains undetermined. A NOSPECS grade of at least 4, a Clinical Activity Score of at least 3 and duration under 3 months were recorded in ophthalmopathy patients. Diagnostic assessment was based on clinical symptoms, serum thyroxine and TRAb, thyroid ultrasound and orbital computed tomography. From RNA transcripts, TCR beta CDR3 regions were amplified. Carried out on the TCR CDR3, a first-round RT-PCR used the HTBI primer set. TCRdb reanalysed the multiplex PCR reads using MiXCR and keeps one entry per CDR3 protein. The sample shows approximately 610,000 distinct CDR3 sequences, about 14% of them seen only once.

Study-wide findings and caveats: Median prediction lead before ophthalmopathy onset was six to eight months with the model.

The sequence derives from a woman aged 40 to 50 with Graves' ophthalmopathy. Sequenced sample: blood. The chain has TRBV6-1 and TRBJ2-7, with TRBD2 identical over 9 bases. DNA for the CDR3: TGTGCCAGCAGTGAAAAGCCGGGACTAGCAGCCGAGCAGTACTTC. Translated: CASSEKPGLAAEQYF.